This paragraph reports one T cell receptor beta chain. This sample is drawn from a study of cytomegalovirus exposure and HLA in healthy donors. The CDR3 has 14 amino acids. Germline CDR1 reads SGHKS; CDR2 reads YYEKEE (reference sequence). Trimming removed 4 bases at V and 6 bases at J, with 11 bases between. The primer mix had 60 Vbeta and 13 Jbeta primers. TCRdb's copy holds only in-frame clones and misses some; the assay was immunoSEQ multiplex PCR. Its table lists some 47,000 clones. The V gene is TRBV5-5, the J gene TRBJ1-6, with D unresolved. The receptor was derived from a woman aged 40 to 50 in good health and CMV-seronegative. Sequenced: PBMCs. The CDR3 region is CASSGGLANSPLHF. CDR3 DNA: TGTGCCAGCAGCGGAGGGCTAGCTAATTCACCCCTCCACTTT.